There are many counts of the clone carrying this T cell receptor beta chain. Its specificity is not known. Trimming pared 8 bases from V and 4 bases from J, leaving 17 bases between. This CDR3 contains 14 residues. CDR1 MNHEY and CDR2 SVGEGT come from the germline V gene. Using its own MiXCR run on the multiplex PCR reads, TCRdb lists one record per CDR3 protein. The sample has approximately 180,000 distinct CDR3 sequences; 33% are singletons. Samples came from axillary lymph nodes draining the breast cancer. This sample is part of a study of breast tumors, draining lymph nodes, adjacent tissues. Study outcomes and limitations: The data were judged consistent with most tumor T cells coming from lymph node and expanding in tumor. Tumor repertoires ranked between lymph nodes and nontumor tissue in diversity, with V and J gene preferences. Compared with basal-like, luminal-like tumors shared significantly more repertoire with nontumor tissue.

V gene TRBV6-2 or TRBV6-3 combines with J gene TRBJ1-2, with a weak D call TRBD1 (5 bases). The sample taken for sequencing was axillary lymph node tissue. This receptor was obtained from a female donor with breast cancer. Some clones in this sample may be carry-over from other donors' samples. The CDR3 sequence is CASGANGGGYGYTF. The DNA of the CDR3 is TGTGCCAGCGGCGCAAACGGGGGAGGCTATGGCTACACCTTC.